This T cell receptor beta chain was documented in a study of T cell changes during pregnancy in multiple sclerosis. Only in-frame clones appear in the TCRdb table, and some are missing; sequencing was by immunoSEQ multiplex PCR. This repertoire shows 25,000 to 35,000 clones, about 88% found once; its top ten account for approximately 0.77%. This clone was detected once. This CDR3 has 18 amino acids. CDR1 and CDR2 from the germline V gene are SGHTA and FQGTGA. V was clipped by 0 bases and J by 1 base; unmatched bases: 10. The receptor was derived from a female donor with multiple sclerosis, enrolled in a pregnancy study. The rearrangement uses TRBV7-3 and TRBJ1-1, with 8 bases lining up with TRBD1. Sequenced here: CD4+ T cells from peripheral blood mononuclear cells, sampled in the second trimester of pregnancy. CDR3 sequence (DNA): TGTGCCAGCAGCTTAACGTACGCAGGGGGCGTTTCGAACACTGAAGCTTTCTTT. Translating gives CASSLTYAGGVSNTEAFF. Filled out from reference TRBV7-3 and TRBJ1-1, the complete variable domain reads GAGVSQTPSNKVTEKGKYVELRCDPISGHTALYWYRQSLGQGPEFLIYFQGTGAADDSGLPNDRFFAVRPEGSVSTLKIQRTERGDSAVYLCASSLTYAGGVSNTEAFFGQGTRLTVV.